These 13 T cell receptor beta chains share one sample of origin, sequenced in a study of T cell repertoires in cytomegalovirus infection. Their antigens remain unidentified. TCRdb reanalysed the reads using MiXCR and keeps one entry per CDR3 protein. The sample comprises 700,000 to 950,000 distinct CDR3 sequences, over 25% of which are singletons, and 12% rests with the top ten. The starting material was cultured CD8+ T cells from PBMCs, obtained from culture after CMV antigen stimulation. The source is a human donor in good health (CMV status not recorded). Some clones in this sample may be carry-over from other donors' samples.

This clonotype was seen a handful of times. This chain connects TRBV19 to TRBJ2-1, with D possibly matching TRBD2 (5 bases). This CDR3 region has 13 residues. From germline, CDR1 is LNHDA and CDR2 SQIVND (reference sequence). The germline V and J ends were trimmed by 5 bases and 10 bases, with 15 bases remaining between them. CDR3 in amino acids: CASSFRLFEEQFF. The CDR3 coding sequence is TGTGCCAGTAGTTTCCGACTATTTGAGGAGCAGTTCTTC.

The chain recombines TRBV7-9 with TRBJ1-1; no firm D call. V was clipped by 4 bases and J by 11 bases, with 14 bases between them. This CDR3 contains 12 residues. The germline V gene encodes CDR1 SEHNR and CDR2 FQNEAQ (reference sequence). The CDR3 coding sequence is TGTGCCAGCAGCTCCTCGGGGATGTTGGCTTTCTTT. This translates into CASSSSGMLAFF.

As to this clonotype: A much larger clonotype is one base distant, so this may be a read error. J is TRBJ1-5 and V is TRBV5-8; a weak D match, TRBD1 (6 bases). V lost 4 bases, J lost 0 bases, and 11 bases lay in between. The V gene's germline CDR1 is SGHTS and CDR2 YDEGEE. The CDR3 runs to 15 residues. CDR3 in DNA: TGTGCCAGCAGCACTGGACAGCATAGCAATCAGCCCCAGCATTTT. Encoded protein: CASSTGQHSNQPQHF.

This clonotype was counted only a few times. This sequence joins TRBV28 and TRBJ2-7; the D gene is possibly TRBD1 (6 bases). CDR1 and CDR2 (germline): MDHEN, SYDVKM. The CDR3 runs to 14 residues. V was clipped by 10 bases and J by 0 bases, with 16 bases between them. The CDR3 bases are TGTGCCACCTTTACAGGGAGAGACTCCTACGAGCAGTACGTC. Translating gives CATFTGRDSYEQYV.

This clonotype was observed many times. The J gene is TRBJ2-2, the V gene TRBV27; a possible D gene is TRBD2 (5 bases). Per germline, CDR1 MNHEY and CDR2 SMNVEV (reference sequence). V was trimmed by 2 bases and J by 7 bases, leaving 8 bases between them. The CDR3 extends over 13 amino acids. The CDR3 spells CASSLLEGGELFF. CDR3 bases: TGTGCCAGCAGTTTACTAGAGGGCGGGGAGCTGTTTTTT.

Here the CDR3 reads CSAREIGSGNQPQHF. Here the CDR3 DNA reads TGCAGTGCTAGAGAAATAGGGTCCGGCAATCAGCCCCAGCATTTT. The rearrangement links TRBV20-1 to TRBJ1-5; no definite D call. Deletions cut 0 bases from V and 2 bases from J, with 11 bases between. Germline V lookup: CDR1 DFQATT, CDR2 SNEGSKA (reference sequence). The CDR3 is made up of 15 amino acids.

This chain joins TRBV19 and TRBJ1-6, with D possibly TRBD1 on 6 matching bases. The CDR3 is made up of 15 amino acids. Trimming took 5 bases from V and 7 from J, leaving 15 bases between them. The germline V gene encodes CDR1 LNHDA and CDR2 SQIVND (reference sequence). The chain's CDR3 is CASSASRTVNSPLHF. Written as DNA, the CDR3 is TGTGCCAGTAGTGCAAGTCGGACAGTCAATTCACCCCTCCACTTT.

The chain is built from TRBV10-3 and TRBJ1-3; 8 positions agree with TRBD1. CDR3 length: 15 amino acids. V was pared by 6 bases and J by 0 bases, with 4 bases of the junction left unmatched. Germline CDR1 is ENHRY and CDR2 is SYGVKD. The CDR3 protein is CAIRLTGGSGNTIYF. The CDR3 bases are TGTGCCATCAGGCTTACAGGGGGCTCTGGAAACACCATATATTTT.

This clonotype was seen more than once but under ten times. V gene TRBV4-1 combines with J gene TRBJ1-6, with D tentatively TRBD1 (6 bases). The V end lost 4 bases, the J end lost 7 bases, and 14 bases lay between the germline ends. The CDR3 loop spans 15 amino acids. Per germline, CDR1 MGHRA and CDR2 YSYEKL. CDR3 sequence (DNA): TGCGCCAGCAGCCTTCCAGGGGACAAAAATTCACCCCTCCACTTT. Amino acids: CASSLPGDKNSPLHF.

This clonotype was found once. Because the CDR3 is missing its conserved closing phenylalanine or tryptophan, this is likely a read error. The limits of the CDR3 on the DNA are not certain, so only TCRdb's listed CDR3 is given. The CDR3 spells CASSSDDVVRLV. The genes are TRBV7-9 and TRBJ2-1. The CDR3 is 12 amino acids in total, end residues counted. In germline, CDR1 is SEHNR, CDR2 FQNEAQ (reference sequence).

There are a few counts of this clonotype. V usage is TRBV27 and J usage is TRBJ1-3, with D maybe TRBD1 (5 bases). CDR1 and CDR2 from the germline V gene are MNHEY and SMNVEV (reference sequence). V lost 11 bases to trimming and J lost 0 bases, with 11 bases between them. This CDR3 has 13 residues. CDR3: CAAGRPSGNTIYF. In nucleotides, the CDR3 is TGTGCCGCGGGGCGACCCTCTGGAAACACCATATATTTT.

This clonotype was seen a few times. This sequence joins TRBV27 and TRBJ2-1; D remains ambiguous. Germline V CDR1 and CDR2: MNHEY, SMNVEV (reference sequence). The length of the CDR3 is 16 residues. Trimming removed 5 bases at V and 5 bases at J, with 19 bases between. The CDR3 nucleotides read TGTGCCAGCAGTCCTTACCCCGAGACCCTCCACAATGAGCAGTTCTTC. As protein: CASSPYPETLHNEQFF.

CDR3 bases: TGTGCCAGCAGTTACGATAGGTCAAGTACCGACGATGGCTACACCTTC. This encodes CASSYDRSSTDDGYTF. The chain links TRBV6-2 or TRBV6-3 to TRBJ1-2, with no clear D. CDR1 is MNHEY, CDR2 SVGEGT, per germline. The germline V and J ends were trimmed by 2 bases and 6 bases, with 19 bases remaining between them. This CDR3 is built from 16 residues.